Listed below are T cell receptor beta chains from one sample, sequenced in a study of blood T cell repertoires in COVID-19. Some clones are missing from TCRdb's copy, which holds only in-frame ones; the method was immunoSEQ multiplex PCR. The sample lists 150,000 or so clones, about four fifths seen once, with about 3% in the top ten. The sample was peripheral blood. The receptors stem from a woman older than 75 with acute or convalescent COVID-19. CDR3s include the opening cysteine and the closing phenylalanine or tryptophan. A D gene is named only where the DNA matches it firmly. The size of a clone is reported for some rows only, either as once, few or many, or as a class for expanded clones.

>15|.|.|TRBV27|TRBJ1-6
TGTGCCAGCAGTTTAAATTGGGCAGATAATTCACCCCTCCACTTT
CASSLNWADNSPLHF
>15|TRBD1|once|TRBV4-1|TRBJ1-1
TGCGCCAGCAGCCTTCCGGGACAGTCTTTAACTGAAGCTTTCTTT
CASSLPGQSLTEAFF
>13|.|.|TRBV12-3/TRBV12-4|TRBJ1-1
TGTGCCAGCAGACAGGGCCCGAACACTGAAGCTTTCTTT
CASRQGPNTEAFF
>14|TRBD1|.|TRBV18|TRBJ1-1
TGTGCCAGCTCACCAGGGCAGGGGGAGACTGAAGCTTTCTTT
CASSPGQGETEAFF
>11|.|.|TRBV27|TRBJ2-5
TGTGCCAGCGCCTCGGGAGAGACCCAGTACTTC
CASASGETQYF
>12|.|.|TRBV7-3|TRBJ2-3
TGTGCCAGCAGCTCCAACACAGATACGCAGTATTTT
CASSSNTDTQYF
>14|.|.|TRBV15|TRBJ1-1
TGTGCCACCAGCAGGTCGACAGTGAACACTGAAGCTTTCTTT
CATSRSTVNTEAFF
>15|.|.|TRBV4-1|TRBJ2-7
TGCGCCAGCAGCCAGGTCGGTGGGACATCAAGGGAGCAGTACTTC
CASSQVGGTSREQYF
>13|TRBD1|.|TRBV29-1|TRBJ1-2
TGCAGCGTTGACCCACAGGGGGCCTATGGCTACACCTTC
CSVDPQGAYGYTF
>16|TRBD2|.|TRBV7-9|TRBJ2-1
TGTGCCAGCAGCTTGCCGACTAGCGGGGGGGCCTATGAGCAGTTCTTC
CASSLPTSGGAYEQFF
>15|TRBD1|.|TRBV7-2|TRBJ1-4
TGTGCCAGCAGCGCGCTCGGGACAGAAGATGAAAAACTGTTTTTT
CASSALGTEDEKLFF
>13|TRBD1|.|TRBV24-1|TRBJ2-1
TGTGCCACAGGGACAGGGGTCAACAATGAGCAGTTCTTC
CATGTGVNNEQFF
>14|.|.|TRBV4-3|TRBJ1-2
TGCGCCAGCAGCCAAAAGGCTGATGGGACTTCCTACACCTTC
CASSQKADGTSYTF
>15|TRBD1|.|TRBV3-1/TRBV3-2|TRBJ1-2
TGTGCCAGCAGCCAAGAGGGGGGACAGGGCTATGGCTACACCTTC
CASSQEGGQGYGYTF
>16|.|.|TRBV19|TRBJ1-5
TGTGCCAGTAGTATTCTCAGGGGCGGTAGCAATCAGCCCCAGCATTTT
CASSILRGGSNQPQHF
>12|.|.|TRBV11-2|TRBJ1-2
TGTGCCAGCACCCAGGGGCGATATGGCTACACCTTC
CASTQGRYGYTF
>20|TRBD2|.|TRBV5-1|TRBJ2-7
TGCGCCAGCAGCATCCAATATTCGGGGTTGGGACTAGCGGGGGCCTACGAGCAGTACTTC
CASSIQYSGLGLAGAYEQYF
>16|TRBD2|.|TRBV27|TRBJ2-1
TGTGCCAGCAGTTTATCGTTCAGCGGGGGTCGCAATGAGCAGTTCTTC
CASSLSFSGGRNEQFF
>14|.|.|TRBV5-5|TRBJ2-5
TGTGCCAGCAGCCCTGACAGGCCCCAAGAGACCCAGTACTTC
CASSPDRPQETQYF
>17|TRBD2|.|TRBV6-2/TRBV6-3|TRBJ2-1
TGTGCCAGCAGTTACTTAGCGGGACTAGCGGACTACAATGAGCAGTTCTTC
CASSYLAGLADYNEQFF
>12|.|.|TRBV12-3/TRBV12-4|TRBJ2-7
TGTGCCAGCAGCAGGGAAAACTACGAGCAGTACTTC
CASSRENYEQYF
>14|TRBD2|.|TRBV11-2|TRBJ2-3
TGTGCCAGCAGCGCCCTCGTTGCGCGGGGGACGCAGTATTTT
CASSALVARGTQYF
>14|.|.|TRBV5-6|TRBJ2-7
TGTGCCAGCAGCTTGGCGCAGGATCTCTACGAGCAGTACTTC
CASSLAQDLYEQYF
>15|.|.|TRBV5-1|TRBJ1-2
TGCGCCAGCAGCTTGGCCGAGACATCTAACTATGGCTACACCTTC
CASSLAETSNYGYTF
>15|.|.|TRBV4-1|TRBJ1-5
TGCGCCAGCAGCCAAGACAACAGGGGCAATCAGCCCCAGCATTTT
CASSQDNRGNQPQHF
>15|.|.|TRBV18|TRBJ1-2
TGTGCCAGCTCGTGGCAGGCCGAGAAGATATATGGCTACACCTTC
CASSWQAEKIYGYTF
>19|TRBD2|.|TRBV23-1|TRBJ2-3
TGCGCCAGCAGTCAGTCGACTAGCGGGGGGTCGGCAGGCACAGATACGCAGTATTTT
CASSQSTSGGSAGTDTQYF
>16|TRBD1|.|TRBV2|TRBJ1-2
TGTGCCAGCACTGACTTCTGGGACAGGGGGCCGGATGGCTACACCTTC
CASTDFWDRGPDGYTF
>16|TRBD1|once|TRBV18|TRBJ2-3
TGTGCCAGCTCACCGGCGACAGGGGGCGGATCAGATACGCAGTATTTT
CASSPATGGGSDTQYF
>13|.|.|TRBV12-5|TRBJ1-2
TGTGCTAGTGGTTTGGACACCTTGGCTGGCTACACCTTC
CASGLDTLAGYTF
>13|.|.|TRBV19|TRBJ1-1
TGTGCCAGTAGTATCACCAGTAACACTGAAGCTTTCTTT
CASSITSNTEAFF
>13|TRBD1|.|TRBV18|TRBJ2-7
TGTGCCAGCTCTTACGGACAGGTAGACGAGCAGTACTTC
CASSYGQVDEQYF
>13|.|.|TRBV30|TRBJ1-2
TGTGCCTGGGGGGCAGGGGCGGTCTATGGCTACACCTTC
CAWGAGAVYGYTF
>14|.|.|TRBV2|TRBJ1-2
TGTGCCAGCAGAGCGACAGGCCGGGGCTATGGCTACACCTTC
CASRATGRGYGYTF
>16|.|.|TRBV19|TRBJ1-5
TGTGCCAGTAGTATAAGTACGGGATATCAGGCCCTGGGCCAGCATTTT
CASSISTGYQALGQHF
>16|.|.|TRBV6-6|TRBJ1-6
TGTGCCAGCAGTTACGGGCCTCGCTCCTATAATTCACCCCTCCACTTT
CASSYGPRSYNSPLHF
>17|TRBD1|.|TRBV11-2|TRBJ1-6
TGTGCCAGCAGCTCGGGGACAGGGGGCTTGAGGAATTCACCCCTCCACTTT
CASSSGTGGLRNSPLHF